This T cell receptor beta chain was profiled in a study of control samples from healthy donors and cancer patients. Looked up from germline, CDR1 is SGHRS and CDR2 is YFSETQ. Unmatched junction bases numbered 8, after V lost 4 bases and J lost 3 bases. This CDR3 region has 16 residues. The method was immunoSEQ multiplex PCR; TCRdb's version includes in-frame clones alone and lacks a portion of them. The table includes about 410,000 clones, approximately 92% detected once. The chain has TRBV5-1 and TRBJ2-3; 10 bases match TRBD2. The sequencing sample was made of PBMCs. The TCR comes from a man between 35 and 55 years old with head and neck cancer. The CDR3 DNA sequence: TGCGCCAGCAGCCAGACCTTAGCGGGGGGTACAGATACGCAGTATTTT. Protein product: CASSQTLAGGTDTQYF.